These T cell receptor beta chains were read from a single sample in a study of blood T cell repertoires in COVID-19. TCRdb keeps only in-frame clones here, not all; method: immunoSEQ multiplex PCR. The sample has approximately 220,000 clones, approximately 80% seen once. The sequenced sample was peripheral blood. The receptors here all came from a woman aged 80 or over with acute or convalescent COVID-19. Each CDR3 is given with its conserved first and last residue. A D gene is named only where the DNA matches it firmly. A clone size is listed for some rows: how often the clone was seen (once, few, many), or a class if it is expanded.

>TRBV6-4|TRBJ2-7|-|-
TGTGCCAGCAGCCCCGGGTTTCGCTACGAGCAGTACTTC
CASSPGFRYEQYF
>TRBV7-8|TRBJ2-5|TRBD1|-
TGTGCCAGCAGCTTAGGCTCGACAGGGGCAGGAGAGACCCAGTACTTC
CASSLGSTGAGETQYF
>TRBV19|TRBJ2-1|TRBD2|-
TGTGCCAGTGGCCCAGCGGGGGGCTCCTACAATGAGCAGTTCTTC
CASGPAGGSYNEQFF
>TRBV6-2/TRBV6-3|TRBJ1-6|TRBD1|-
TGTGCCAGCAGTTACCCACAGGGGACTTCACCCCTCCACTTT
CASSYPQGTSPLHF
>TRBV5-1|TRBJ2-5|TRBD2|-
TGCGCCAGCAGCCCTAGCGGGGGGGCTTATGAGACCCAGTACTTC
CASSPSGGAYETQYF
>TRBV3-1/TRBV3-2|TRBJ1-6|-|-
TGTGCCAGCGGCGATTCCGGGCCGGGAAGTTCACCCCTCCACTTT
CASGDSGPGSSPLHF
>TRBV5-1|TRBJ1-3|TRBD1|few
TGCGCCAGCAGCTTGGACTTACAGGGGCAGGCAGGAAACACCATATATTTT
CASSLDLQGQAGNTIYF
>TRBV12-2|TRBJ2-7|-|-
TGTGCAAGTCGCTTAGGGAGCACCGAAGGGGGCTACGAGCAGTACTTC
CASRLGSTEGGYEQYF
>TRBV7-2|TRBJ2-3|TRBD2|-
TGTGCCAGCAGCTCCTACGAAGCGGGGGTCGGTACGCAGTATTTT
CASSSYEAGVGTQYF
>TRBV5-1|TRBJ1-1|TRBD1|-
TGCGCCAGCACCAAACAGGGGGACGTGAACACTGAAGCTTTCTTT
CASTKQGDVNTEAFF
>TRBV27|TRBJ1-2|-|-
TGTGCCAGCAGTCCGCTAGAAGGTGGCTACACCTTC
CASSPLEGGYTF
>TRBV30|TRBJ1-4|TRBD1|-
TGTGCCTGGCAGGGACAGGGAAATGAAAAACTGTTTTTT
CAWQGQGNEKLFF
>TRBV19|TRBJ2-2|TRBD2|-
TGTGCCAGTAAGACTAGCGGGGGCACCGGGGAGCTGTTTTTT
CASKTSGGTGELFF
>TRBV3-1/TRBV3-2|TRBJ2-2|-|-
TGTGCCAGCAGCGAGTTCTTCGGGGAGCTGTTTTTT
CASSEFFGELFF
>TRBV9|TRBJ2-7|-|-
TGTGCCAGCAGCGTAGGTGGACAGACATACGAGCAGTACTTC
CASSVGGQTYEQYF
>TRBV7-8|TRBJ1-2|-|-
TGTGCCAGCAGCGTAGGGACATCCTCCTATGGCTACACCTTC
CASSVGTSSYGYTF
>TRBV4-2|TRBJ2-2|-|few
TGTGCCAGCAGCCAAGAAATCGCGACAGAAAGCACCGGGGAGCTGTTTTTT
CASSQEIATESTGELFF
>TRBV4-1|TRBJ2-3|TRBD2|few
TGCGCCAGCAGCCAAGATCTCGGGAGGGGGGGCCCGGATACGCAGTATTTT
CASSQDLGRGGPDTQYF
>TRBV4-1|TRBJ2-3|TRBD1|-
TGCGCCAGCAGCCACCTGACAGGGGCGAGGGATACGCAGTATTTT
CASSHLTGARDTQYF
>TRBV28|TRBJ1-2|-|-
TGTGCCAGCAGTTTACGGCAGGGTGGCTACACCTTC
CASSLRQGGYTF
>TRBV10-3|TRBJ1-4|TRBD1|once
TGTGCCGCTTCGGGACAGGGGGAAGAAAAACTGTTTTTT
CAASGQGEEKLFF
>TRBV5-1|TRBJ2-7|TRBD1|-
TGCGCCAGCAGCTCCGGGACAGGTTCCTACGAGCAGTACTTC
CASSSGTGSYEQYF
>TRBV6-5|TRBJ2-1|TRBD1|-
TGTGCCAGCAGTTTAAGACAGGGGGCTGAGCAGTTCTTC
CASSLRQGAEQFF
>TRBV30|TRBJ2-7|TRBD2|-
TGTGCCTGGAACCAGGGCGGGAGCCACGAGCAGTACTTC
CAWNQGGSHEQYF
>TRBV19|TRBJ2-5|TRBD1|few
TGTGCCAGTACCGCAACCGGACAGGGAAAGACCCAGTACTTC
CASTATGQGKTQYF
>TRBV29-1|TRBJ1-1|TRBD1|-
TGCAGCGCCCTCGGACAGGGCCAGACGGAGGCTTTCTTT
CSALGQGQTEAFF
>TRBV4-3|TRBJ1-4|-|-
TGCGCCAGCAGCCAAGACCCCCGGGTCGCTAATGAAAAACTGTTTTTT
CASSQDPRVANEKLFF
>TRBV3-1/TRBV3-2|TRBJ1-1|-|-
TGTGCCAGCAGCCAACAGGGCTACGGCACTGAAGCTTTCTTT
CASSQQGYGTEAFF
>TRBV28|TRBJ2-7|TRBD2|-
TGTGCCAGCAGTTTAATAGCGGGCACGTCCTACGAGCAGTACTTC
CASSLIAGTSYEQYF
>TRBV27|TRBJ2-7|TRBD1|few
TGTGCTAAGGGGGACAGGGTAGGCGAGCAGTACTTC
CAKGDRVGEQYF
>TRBV7-6|TRBJ2-2|TRBD2|-
TGTGCCAGCAGCCGTGGGACTAGCGGGGGCGGGCTGTTTTTT
CASSRGTSGGGLFF
>TRBV15|TRBJ2-5|TRBD2|-
TGTGCCACCAGCAGTCTAGCGGGGGACCTACAAGAGACCCAGTACTTC
CATSSLAGDLQETQYF
>TRBV27|TRBJ2-5|-|-
TGTGCCAGCAGCCCGGTGGAGGCTTGGGAGACCCAGTACTTC
CASSPVEAWETQYF
>TRBV2|TRBJ1-6|TRBD1|-
TGTGCCAGCAGTGAGCGGACAGGGTATTCACCCCTCCACTTT
CASSERTGYSPLHF
>TRBV7-3|TRBJ2-1|TRBD1|once
TGTGCCAGCAGCCGGGACAGGGGGCCCTACAATGAGCAGTTCTTC
CASSRDRGPYNEQFF
>TRBV5-5|TRBJ1-1|TRBD1|-
TGTGCCAGCAGCTTGGGGACAGGGAAGACTGAAGCTTTCTTT
CASSLGTGKTEAFF
>TRBV10-3|TRBJ1-2|-|-
TGTGCCATCAATGGGGCAGCTTCTGGCTACACCTTC
CAINGAASGYTF
>TRBV7-3|TRBJ1-1|-|-
TGTGCCAGCAGCAAAGCAGGCCCGAACACTGAAGCTTTCTTT
CASSKAGPNTEAFF
>TRBV7-8|TRBJ1-3|-|-
TGTGCCAGCAGAGCGGTTATGAGCGGCTCTGGAAACACCATATATTTT
CASRAVMSGSGNTIYF
>TRBV7-9|TRBJ1-2|TRBD1|-
TGTGCCAGCAGCTTAGCCGGACAGGGTGGCTATGGCTACACCTTC
CASSLAGQGGYGYTF
>TRBV19|TRBJ2-3|TRBD2|once
TGTGCCAGTAGGCTAGCGGGGGGCACAGATACGCAGTATTTT
CASRLAGGTDTQYF
>TRBV5-4|TRBJ2-7|TRBD2|-
TGTGCCAGCAGCTTGCTTGCGGGGGGCTCCGAGCAGTACTTC
CASSLLAGGSEQYF
>TRBV30|TRBJ1-1|-|-
TGTGCCTGGAGTGTGAACAGTTTGAACACTGAAGCTTTCTTT
CAWSVNSLNTEAFF
>TRBV6-2/TRBV6-3|TRBJ2-1|TRBD2|-
TGTGCCAGCAGTTACCCGAGCGGGGGGACCTACAATGAGCAGTTCTTC
CASSYPSGGTYNEQFF
>TRBV19|TRBJ2-5|TRBD2|once
TGTGCCAGTAGTATAGGCGGCGGGGGGACCCAAGAGACCCAGTACTTC
CASSIGGGGTQETQYF
>TRBV3-1/TRBV3-2|TRBJ2-3|-|-
TGTGCCAGCAGCCAAGAGGGTCGGGAGACAGATACGCAGTATTTT
CASSQEGRETDTQYF
>TRBV30|TRBJ1-3|TRBD1|-
TGTGCCTGGAGTGTTGGACAGGGTGGAAACACCATATATTTT
CAWSVGQGGNTIYF
>TRBV14|TRBJ2-7|-|-
TGTGCCAGCAGCCGGGCCCAGGGGCTTGGTTCCTACGAGCAGTACTTC
CASSRAQGLGSYEQYF
>TRBV5-1|TRBJ1-2|TRBD1|-
TGCGCCAGTCGGACAGGGCGAGGGGGCTACACCTTC
CASRTGRGGYTF
>TRBV18|TRBJ1-1|TRBD1|-
TGTGCCAGCTCACCCAGCCGGGACAGGGAAGCTTTCTTT
CASSPSRDREAFF
>TRBV7-2|TRBJ2-7|TRBD2|-
TGTGCCAGCAGCCTCCCCCCGACTAGCAGAGAGCAGTACTTC
CASSLPPTSREQYF
>TRBV28|TRBJ2-6|TRBD1|few
TGTGCCAGCACCCGCCACCGGGACAGGGCATCTGGGGCCAACGTCCTGACTTTC
CASTRHRDRASGANVLTF
>TRBV21-1|TRBJ1-2|-|few
TGTGCAAGGCGCGGAACCGGGGCTAACTATGGCTACACCTTC
CARRGTGANYGYTF